The rows below give T cell receptor beta chains drawn from one sample of a study of human T cells and chemical hapten exposure. MiXCR was run by TCRdb on the RACE reads, yielding one entry per CDR3 protein. The sample consists of just under 350,000 distinct CDR3 sequences, around 7% of them appearing once. The sample in question was whole blood, obtained in connection with sensitization to the hapten diphenylcyclopropenone (DPC). The receptors shown here come from a woman aged 18-35 years with alopecia areata. Some clones in this sample may be carry-over from other donors' samples. Each CDR3 is given with its conserved first and last residue. The D gene is left open where the match is weak. Where a row states a size, it is once, few, many or the class of an expanded clone; other rows omit it.

cdr3_aa cdr3_nt clone_size v_call d_call j_call
CASSQDGPTSTDTQYF TGTGCCAGCAGCCAAGATGGTCCTACATCCACAGATACGCAGTATTTT many TRBV4-2 NA TRBJ2-3
CASGRVNTIYF TGTGCTAGTGGAAGAGTAAACACCATATATTTT many TRBV12-5 NA TRBJ1-3
CASSHPDPSEEQFF TGTGCCAGCAGTCACCCCGACCCCAGCGAGGAGCAGTTCTTC many TRBV6-5 NA TRBJ2-1
CASSPPTPRDSLYYGYTF TGTGCCAGCAGCCCACCCACCCCCCGGGACAGCCTTTACTATGGCTACACCTTC NA TRBV9 TRBD1 TRBJ1-2
CASSQDRLAGVQYF TGTGCCAGCAGCCAAGATCGACTAGCCGGTGTGCAGTACTTC few TRBV3-1 TRBD2 TRBJ2-7
CASSTRTGGYDGYTF TGTGCCAGCTCAACTAGGACAGGGGGCTACGATGGCTACACCTTC NA TRBV18 TRBD1 TRBJ1-2
CASRQDGGVNSPLHF TGTGCCAGCAGACAGGACGGCGGGGTGAATTCACCCCTCCACTTT many TRBV12-3/TRBV12-4 NA TRBJ1-6
CASSPTMNTEAFF TGTGCCAGCAGCCCCACAATGAACACTGAAGCTTTCTTT few TRBV7-8 NA TRBJ1-1
CASSSQGDQPQHF TGTGCCAGCAGCTCCCAGGGGGATCAGCCCCAGCATTTT many TRBV3-1 TRBD1 TRBJ1-5
CASSSLAGSYNEQFF TGCGCCAGCAGCTCGCTAGCGGGGTCTTACAATGAGCAGTTCTTC few TRBV5-1 TRBD2 TRBJ2-1
CSASSVPNTDTQYF TGCAGTGCTAGCAGCGTACCTAACACAGATACGCAGTATTTT NA TRBV20-1 NA TRBJ2-3
CASSANPGTAYEQYF TGTGCCAGCAGCGCGAATCCGGGGACAGCCTACGAGCAGTACTTC NA TRBV9 TRBD1 TRBJ2-7
CASSYSLAQGHDNTEAFF TGTGCCAGCAGTTACTCGTTGGCACAGGGCCACGATAACACTGAAGCTTTCTTT NA TRBV6-6 NA TRBJ1-1
CASTPGLGGFRNSPLHF TGTGCCAGCACCCCAGGACTGGGGGGCTTTCGGAATTCACCCCTCCACTTT NA TRBV4-2 NA TRBJ1-6
CASSFGGSQNEQFF TGTGCCAGCAGTTTTGGTGGGTCTCAAAATGAGCAGTTCTTC NA TRBV12-3/TRBV12-4 NA TRBJ2-1
CATFERGAGETQYF TGTGCCACCTTCGAGCGGGGGGCCGGAGAGACCCAGTACTTC few TRBV6-2/TRBV6-3 TRBD2 TRBJ2-5
CASSFPQTSGGYNEQFF TGTGCCAGCAGCTTCCCCCAAACTAGCGGGGGGTACAATGAGCAGTTCTTC few TRBV13 TRBD2 TRBJ2-1
CASIKLRGTGELFF TGTGCCAGCATCAAACTGCGGGGAACCGGGGAGCTGTTTTTT few TRBV28 NA TRBJ2-2
CASSQDLGGHNSPLHF TGCGCCAGCAGCCAAGATCTCGGGGGGCATAATTCACCCCTCCACTTT few TRBV4-1 NA TRBJ1-6
CASSSRQGPSTDTQYF TGTGCCAGCAGTTCCAGACAGGGTCCTAGCACAGATACGCAGTATTTT few TRBV12-3/TRBV12-4 TRBD1 TRBJ2-3
CASSPGQGITNEQFF TGCGCCAGCAGCCCGGGACAGGGAATAACCAATGAGCAGTTCTTC few TRBV5-1 TRBD1 TRBJ2-1
CASSTGRLASAKNIQYF TGTGCCAGCAGCACGGGACGTCTCGCGTCAGCCAAAAACATTCAGTACTTC many TRBV7-9 NA TRBJ2-4
CASSNQDGSFRKTQYF TGTGCCAGCAGCAATCAAGACGGCAGTTTCCGAAAGACCCAGTACTTC many TRBV14 NA TRBJ2-5
CASTPEGYGYTF TGTGCCAGCACCCCTGAGGGGTATGGCTACACCTTC many TRBV2 NA TRBJ1-2
CASSSGQGGGYTF TGCGCCAGCAGCTCCGGACAGGGCGGAGGCTACACCTTC many TRBV5-1 TRBD1 TRBJ1-2
CASSFPWAGRNEQFF TGTGCCAGCAGTTTCCCATGGGCCGGCCGGAATGAGCAGTTCTTC few TRBV28 NA TRBJ2-1
CASSYSGESDIGELFF TGTGCCAGCAGTTACTCAGGGGAGTCGGACATCGGGGAGCTGTTTTTT many TRBV6-2/TRBV6-3 NA TRBJ2-2
CSARLSMNTEAFF TGCAGTGCTAGATTAAGTATGAACACTGAAGCTTTCTTT few TRBV20-1 NA TRBJ1-1
CASSAERGRTDTQYF TGTGCCAGCAGTGCTGAGCGGGGCCGCACAGATACGCAGTATTTT few TRBV6-1 TRBD2 TRBJ2-3
CASSYAPYSSPLHF TGTGCCAGCAGTTACGCCCCGTATAGTTCACCCCTCCACTTT NA TRBV6-6 NA TRBJ1-6
CASSIAGTSGGATDTQYF TGTGCCAGCAGCATCGCCGGGACTAGCGGGGGGGCAACAGATACGCAGTATTTT few TRBV13 TRBD2 TRBJ2-3
CASSPSGGGRPLHF TGTGCCAGCAGCCCCTCCGGCGGGGGTAGACCCCTCCACTTT NA TRBV11-2 NA TRBJ1-6
CASRPTGGNYEQYF TGTGCCAGCAGGCCGACAGGAGGAAACTACGAGCAGTACTTC many TRBV12-3/TRBV12-4 NA TRBJ2-7
CASSLAGTTYEQYF TGTGCCAGCAGCTTGGCAGGGACCACCTACGAGCAGTACTTC many TRBV5-6 NA TRBJ2-7
CASSLTGGSPQHF TGTGCCAGCAGCTTAACGGGCGGGTCGCCCCAGCATTTT NA TRBV7-3 NA TRBJ1-5
CASSSLGGSAEAFF TGTGCCAGCTCCTCCCTTGGGGGGAGTGCTGAAGCTTTCTTT few TRBV18 NA TRBJ1-1
CASSPDGGGNQPQHF TGTGCCAGCTCACCAGATGGCGGGGGCAATCAGCCCCAGCATTTT NA TRBV18 NA TRBJ1-5